This T cell receptor (beta chain) was sequenced during a study of blood T cell repertoires in COVID-19. Study context: Acute and convalescent COVID-19 samples came from the United States, Italy and Spain. The cDNA or gDNA used as material had been derived from T cells, B-cell-depleted T cells, or PBMCs.

The CDR3 contains 13 residues. V was trimmed by 3 bases and J by 4 bases, leaving 6 bases between them. Germline values: CDR1 SGHAT, CDR2 FQNNGV. In the original analysis: Nucleated cell number was recorded as an estimate derived from reference gene primer amplification. Profiled with immunoSEQ multiplex PCR; TCRdb holds only in-frame clones, not every one. The V and J calls and the clone size are those of that table, but D and trimming were determined from the DNA. This sample has around 200,000 clones, with around 90% found just once. What was sequenced was peripheral blood. The J gene is TRBJ1-4, the V gene TRBV11-2; D is unresolved. The source of this sequence is a man between 45 and 60 years old with acute or convalescent COVID-19. For the CDR3, the DNA is TGTGCCAGCAGCTTTACGAGTAATGAAAAACTGTTTTTT. It codes for CASSFTSNEKLFF.